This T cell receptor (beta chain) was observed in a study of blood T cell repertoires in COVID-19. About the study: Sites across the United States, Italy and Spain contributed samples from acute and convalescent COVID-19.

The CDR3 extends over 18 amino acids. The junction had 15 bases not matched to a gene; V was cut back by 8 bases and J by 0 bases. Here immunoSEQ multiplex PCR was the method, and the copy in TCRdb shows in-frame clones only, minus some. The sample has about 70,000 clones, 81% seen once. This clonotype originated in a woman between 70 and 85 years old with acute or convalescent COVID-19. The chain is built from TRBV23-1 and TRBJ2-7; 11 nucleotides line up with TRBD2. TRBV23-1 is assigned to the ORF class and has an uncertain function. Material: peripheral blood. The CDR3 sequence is CASPLAGVPRPFSYEQYF. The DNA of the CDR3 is TGCGCCAGCCCACTAGCGGGAGTCCCACGGCCGTTCTCCTACGAGCAGTACTTC.